This is a list of T cell receptor beta chains from one sample in a study of cytomegalovirus exposure and HLA in healthy donors. TCRdb's table, derived via immunoSEQ multiplex PCR, lists solely in-frame clones and lacks some. The repertoire includes about 190,000 clones, about nine tenths of them detected once, and 1.3% sits in the top ten. The sequenced sample consisted of PBMCs. The source of these receptors is a man aged 25 to 40 in good health and CMV-seronegative. Each CDR3 is given with its conserved first and last residue. D genes are given only for firm matches.

D,V,CDR3
-,TRBV5-1,CASSLDAFLGAGEQYF
TRBD1,TRBV19,CASRVRTGGSTQYF
TRBD1,TRBV2,CASSETSGRDRVVGYGYTF
-,TRBV5-8,CASSLGTVLLSGANVLTF
-,TRBV4-1,CASSQERPSGANVLTF
TRBD1,TRBV5-1,CASSLGGQGSDEQYF
-,TRBV7-7,CASSFGQPSHRETQYF
-,TRBV15,CATRKDRGNTIYF
-,TRBV7-2,CASSLARYEQYF
-,TRBV18,CASSPAAVYYGYTF
TRBD2,TRBV5-1,CASSYRPALSGTSYEQYF
TRBD2,TRBV7-2,CASSLGRGGATDTQYF
TRBD1,TRBV4-2,CASSQGGAGRGYTDTQYF
-,TRBV19,CASSSGWGTSSGNTIYF
-,TRBV28,CASRVGTSNTEAFF